This TCR beta chain was captured in a study of molecular identifiers for immune sequencing clone quantification. Study-level findings and limits: Clonotypes surpassing 20 RNA copies contained over 97% of effector molecules, versus under 1% in naive cells.

This CDR3 region has 14 residues. Germline V CDR1 and CDR2: SEHNR, FQNEAQ (reference sequence). The V end lost 4 bases, the J end lost 5 bases, and 14 bases lay between the germline ends. Based on a CD8+CD4-CCR7+CD45RA+ profile, naive CD8 T cells were sorted. TCRdb fed the PCR reads into MiXCR, producing one record per CDR3 protein. The data contain a few hundred thousand distinct CDR3 sequences, about 22% of them singletons. The sample holds a few counts of this clonotype. No antigen is known for it. This chain joins TRBV7-9 and TRBJ2-5, with D possibly TRBD1 on 5 matching bases. The source is a human donor in good health. Some libraries in this study had Jurkat cell RNA spiked in. The sample was naive CD8+ T cells from blood, with Jurkat cell RNA spiked in. Described subset: FACS-sorted CD8+CD4-CCR7+CD45RA+ naive T cells. CDR3 in amino acids: CASSSPQGWETQYF. The DNA of the CDR3 is TGTGCCAGCAGCTCCCCCCAGGGTTGGGAGACCCAGTACTTC.